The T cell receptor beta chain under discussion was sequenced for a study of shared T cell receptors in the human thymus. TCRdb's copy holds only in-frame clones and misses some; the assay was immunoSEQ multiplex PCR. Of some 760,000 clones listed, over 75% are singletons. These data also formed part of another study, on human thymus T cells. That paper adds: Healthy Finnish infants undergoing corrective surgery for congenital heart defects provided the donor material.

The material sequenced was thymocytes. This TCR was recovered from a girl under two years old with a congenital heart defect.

DNA of the CDR3: TGTGCCAGCAGTTGGGGGGGCGGGGATACGCAGTATTTT. Translation gives CASSWGGGDTQYF. The chain couples TRBV9 to TRBJ2-3, with D perhaps matching TRBD2 (7 bases). This CDR3 has 13 amino acids. Trimming shortened V by 5 bases and J by 6 bases, and 13 bases separated the two germline ends. CDR1 and CDR2 from the germline V gene are SGDLS and YYNGEE.